This is a list of T cell receptor beta chains from one sample in a study of blood T cell repertoires in COVID-19. The repertoire was sequenced with immunoSEQ multiplex PCR; TCRdb's copy has only in-frame clones and lacks some. Of 240,000 or so clones listed, about nine tenths were seen once; the top ten hold 6.2%. The sample consisted of peripheral blood. These receptors all stem from a man aged 55 to 70 with acute or convalescent COVID-19. CDR3s include the opening cysteine and the closing phenylalanine or tryptophan. D genes are given only for firm matches. Size is omitted from some rows. Given values are once, few, many or a class for expanded clones.

>.|TRBJ2-2|TRBD1|TRBV10-3
CAISDDRVPGELFF
TGTGCCATCAGTGATGACAGGGTCCCCGGGGAGCTGTTTTTT
>.|TRBJ1-1|.|TRBV4-2
CASSQDSAAAFF
TGTGCCAGCAGCCAAGATTCGGCGGCAGCTTTCTTT
>.|TRBJ1-6|TRBD1|TRBV27
CASRRQGPGSPLHF
TGTGCCAGCAGGAGACAGGGGCCGGGCTCACCCCTCCACTTT
>.|TRBJ2-7|.|TRBV19
CASSTGVQSSTKQYF
TGTGCCAGTAGCACAGGCGTTCAATCATCTACGAAGCAGTACTTC
>few|TRBJ1-1|.|TRBV4-3
CASSQEGQGRNTEAFF
TGCGCCAGCAGCCAAGAGGGCCAGGGGAGGAACACTGAAGCTTTCTTT
>.|TRBJ2-5|.|TRBV5-6
CASRRHRDLRSETQYF
TGTGCCAGCAGACGTCACAGGGATCTAAGGTCGGAGACCCAGTACTTC
>.|TRBJ1-1|.|TRBV6-2/TRBV6-3
CASSYSETGGTEAFF
TGTGCCAGCAGTTACTCGGAGACGGGAGGCACTGAAGCTTTCTTT
>.|TRBJ2-3|.|TRBV9
CASSVGTGEGTDTQYF
TGTGCCAGCAGCGTAGGCACGGGAGAGGGCACAGATACGCAGTATTTT
>.|TRBJ2-3|TRBD2|TRBV12-5
CASGSGTRSTDTQYF
TGTGCTAGTGGTTCCGGGACTAGAAGCACAGATACGCAGTATTTT
>.|TRBJ1-2|TRBD1|TRBV7-9
CASSFRTGDYGYTF
TGTGCCAGCAGCTTCCGCACAGGGGACTATGGCTACACCTTC
>.|TRBJ1-5|TRBD1|TRBV12-3/TRBV12-4
CASTGTGAQPQHF
TGTGCCAGCACCGGAACAGGGGCTCAGCCCCAGCATTTT
>.|TRBJ1-2|TRBD1|TRBV19
CASSPGTGPYYGYTF
TGTGCCAGTAGTCCAGGGACAGGGCCTTACTATGGCTACACCTTC
>.|TRBJ1-5|TRBD1|TRBV5-5
CASSFRDRVQPQHF
TGTGCCAGCAGCTTTCGGGACAGGGTCCAGCCCCAGCATTTT
>.|TRBJ2-7|TRBD1|TRBV28
CASSLNRDRGAYEQYF
TGTGCCAGCAGTCTCAACCGGGACAGGGGGGCCTACGAGCAGTACTTC
>.|TRBJ1-1|.|TRBV27
CASSLTTRTEAFF
TGTGCCAGCAGTTTAACGACGAGGACTGAAGCTTTCTTT
>.|TRBJ1-3|.|TRBV19
CATAQTAYSGNTIYF
TGTGCCACCGCCCAGACAGCGTACTCTGGAAACACCATATATTTT
>few|TRBJ1-2|TRBD1|TRBV19
CASRQTGEYSGYTF
TGTGCCAGTAGACAGACAGGGGAGTACTCTGGCTACACCTTC
>.|TRBJ1-2|.|TRBV12-3/TRBV12-4
CASSLRQSGYTF
TGTGCCAGCAGCCTCAGACAGTCGGGCTACACCTTC
>.|TRBJ1-1|.|TRBV7-9
CASSQPEAYTEAFF
TGTGCCAGCAGCCAACCGGAGGCCTACACTGAAGCTTTCTTT
>.|TRBJ1-6|TRBD1|TRBV4-1
CASSQDPGGAGNSPLHF
TGCGCCAGCAGCCAAGACCCAGGGGGCGCAGGCAATTCACCCCTCCACTTT
>.|TRBJ1-1|.|TRBV12-3/TRBV12-4
CASSLNGDTEAFF
TGTGCCAGCAGTTTAAACGGGGACACTGAAGCTTTCTTT
>.|TRBJ2-1|.|TRBV7-2
CASSLRIGGKSSYNEQFF
TGTGCCAGCAGCTTAAGGATAGGGGGAAAGAGCTCCTACAATGAGCAGTTCTTC
>.|TRBJ1-1|.|TRBV18
CASSPDVGARMNTEAFF
TGTGCCAGCTCACCCGATGTAGGAGCCCGTATGAACACTGAAGCTTTCTTT
>.|TRBJ2-7|TRBD2|TRBV15
CATSRDKAGAPYEQYF
TGTGCCACCAGCAGAGATAAGGCGGGAGCACCCTACGAGCAGTACTTC
>.|TRBJ1-1|.|TRBV6-6
CASTPTGPLATEAFF
TGTGCCAGCACCCCGACCGGGCCACTAGCCACTGAAGCTTTCTTT
>.|TRBJ1-2|.|TRBV5-1
CASSLEGRDYGYTF
TGCGCCAGCAGCTTGGAGGGGCGTGACTATGGCTACACCTTC
>.|TRBJ2-1|TRBD2|TRBV27
CASSLLGLAEPGEQFF
TGTGCCAGCAGTTTATTGGGACTAGCGGAACCGGGGGAGCAGTTCTTC
>.|TRBJ1-1|.|TRBV24-1
CATSENSYRSEAFF
TGTGCCACCAGTGAAAACAGTTATAGGTCTGAAGCTTTCTTT
>.|TRBJ2-7|TRBD1|TRBV20-1
CSAPEGAYEYF
TGCAGTGCCCCTGAGGGGGCGTACGAGTACTTC
>.|TRBJ1-5|.|TRBV27
CASSPGGDLGNQPQHF
TGTGCCAGCAGTCCGGGGGGGGATTTGGGCAATCAGCCCCAGCATTTT
>.|TRBJ2-1|.|TRBV19
CASSGRVDNEQFF
TGTGCCAGTAGTGGGCGAGTAGACAATGAGCAGTTCTTC
>.|TRBJ2-2|.|TRBV11-3
CASSSKRMTGELFF
TGTGCCAGCAGCTCCAAGCGGATGACCGGGGAGCTGTTTTTT
>.|TRBJ1-5|.|TRBV19
CASSPGRGRRGNQPQHF
TGTGCCAGTAGTCCCGGGAGGGGCCGGCGGGGCAATCAGCCCCAGCATTTT
>.|TRBJ1-1|.|TRBV19
CASMIKAPGGPGNTEAFF
TGTGCCAGTATGATTAAGGCCCCAGGTGGTCCAGGGAACACTGAAGCTTTCTTT
>.|TRBJ2-1|.|TRBV14
CASSQGVRAWPHNEQFF
TGTGCCAGCAGCCAAGGGGTGCGGGCTTGGCCCCACAATGAGCAGTTCTTC
>.|TRBJ1-5|.|TRBV6-5
CASNPKGGGQPQHF
TGTGCCAGCAACCCCAAGGGGGGGGGCCAGCCCCAGCATTTT
>.|TRBJ2-7|.|TRBV18
CASSPTGTLYEQYF
TGTGCCAGCTCACCAACTGGGACACTATACGAGCAGTACTTC
>.|TRBJ1-5|TRBD1|TRBV6-6
CASSSTGGQGNQPQHF
TGTGCCAGCAGTTCCACAGGGGGGCAAGGCAATCAGCCCCAGCATTTT
>.|TRBJ1-2|TRBD1|TRBV5-6
CASSLDRGDYGYTF
TGTGCCAGCAGCTTAGACAGGGGAGACTATGGCTACACCTTC
>once|TRBJ2-7|TRBD2|TRBV5-6
CASTTDRLAGGGEQYF
TGTGCCAGCACCACTGATCGACTAGCGGGAGGTGGGGAGCAGTACTTC
>.|TRBJ1-1|TRBD1|TRBV6-5
CASSEDRRITEAFF
TGTGCCAGCAGCGAGGACAGGAGGATCACTGAAGCTTTCTTT
>once|TRBJ1-5|.|TRBV28
CASSRPGGPQHF
TGTGCCAGCAGTCGCCCCGGGGGGCCCCAGCATTTT
>.|TRBJ2-3|.|TRBV27
CASSPGAGRTDTQYF
TGTGCCAGCAGTCCTGGGGCGGGACGCACAGATACGCAGTATTTT
>.|TRBJ1-2|.|TRBV6-1
CASSDSVGYTF
TGTGCCAGCAGTGATAGCGTGGGCTACACCTTC
>once|TRBJ2-7|TRBD2|TRBV20-1
CSASSGSSYEQYF
TGCAGTGCTAGTAGCGGGAGCTCCTACGAGCAGTACTTC
>.|TRBJ2-7|.|TRBV5-6
CASSSPGRGKENF
TGTGCCAGCAGCTCCCCTGGTCGGGGAAAAGAGAACTTC
>.|TRBJ2-1|TRBD2|TRBV5-1
CASSLAGLATYNEQFF
TGCGCCAGCAGCTTGGCCGGACTAGCCACCTACAATGAGCAGTTCTTC
>.|TRBJ2-7|.|TRBV12-3/TRBV12-4
CASSYITGLQYF
TGTGCCAGCAGTTACATCACAGGGTTGCAGTACTTC
>.|TRBJ2-7|TRBD2|TRBV7-2
CASSLSSGGTKGQYF
TGTGCCAGCAGCTTATCATCGGGAGGGACCAAGGGGCAGTACTTC
>.|TRBJ2-6|TRBD2|TRBV11-2
CASSFTSGTSGANVLTF
TGTGCCAGCAGCTTTACTAGCGGGACCTCTGGGGCCAACGTCCTGACTTTC
>.|TRBJ2-1|.|TRBV7-8
CASSSAGEREEQFF
TGTGCCAGCAGCTCCGCTGGGGAGAGAGAAGAGCAGTTCTTC
>.|TRBJ2-1|.|TRBV4-2
CASSQVGQRTGEQFF
TGTGCCAGCAGCCAAGTGGGGCAGCGTACGGGTGAGCAGTTCTTC
>.|TRBJ1-1|TRBD1|TRBV11-3
CASSLRTGVRAFF
TGTGCCAGCAGCCTAAGAACAGGGGTCCGAGCTTTCTTT
>.|TRBJ1-2|TRBD1|TRBV5-5
CASSPPGQGGYTF
TGTGCCAGCAGCCCACCGGGACAGGGGGGCTACACCTTC
>.|TRBJ2-7|.|TRBV27
CASSLWGQRGAYEQYF
TGTGCCAGCAGCCTATGGGGGCAGCGGGGAGCCTACGAGCAGTACTTC
>.|TRBJ2-1|.|TRBV6-1
CASSEMMGRLRNEQFF
TGTGCCAGCAGTGAAATGATGGGGCGCCTTAGAAATGAGCAGTTCTTC
>.|TRBJ2-7|TRBD2|TRBV29-1
CSVLGGVFSPSYEQYF
TGCAGCGTTCTGGGGGGGGTTTTCAGCCCCTCCTACGAGCAGTACTTC
>.|TRBJ2-5|TRBD1|TRBV20-1
CSASAGTGAGETQYF
TGCAGTGCTAGTGCCGGGACAGGGGCGGGAGAGACCCAGTACTTC
>.|TRBJ2-3|TRBD1|TRBV19
CASSIPAGGSTDTQYF
TGTGCCAGTAGTATTCCGGCAGGGGGAAGCACAGATACGCAGTATTTT